The text below deals with one TCR beta chain. The CDR3 sequence is 15 residues long. Germline trimming cut 4 bases from V and 5 bases from J; bases unmatched to any gene: 7. CDR1 SGHDN and CDR2 FVKESK come from the germline V gene. The sample belongs to a study of blood T cell repertoires in COVID-19. Study processing details: Reference gene primer amplification in the assay estimated nucleated cell counts. Some clones are missing from TCRdb's copy, which holds only in-frame ones; the method was immunoSEQ multiplex PCR. The DNA gave D and trimming, while V, J and clone size come from that table. Of approximately 50,000 clones listed, more than 90% were seen once; the top ten hold more than 3%.

The sequence came from a human donor in a cohort sampled during active COVID-19. Material for sequencing was peripheral blood. V usage is TRBV14 and J usage is TRBJ2-1; 8 positions agree with TRBD2. The CDR3 DNA reads TGTGCCAGCAGCCTCCTAGCGGGTCTAAACAATGAGCAGTTCTTC. Amino acids: CASSLLAGLNNEQFF.